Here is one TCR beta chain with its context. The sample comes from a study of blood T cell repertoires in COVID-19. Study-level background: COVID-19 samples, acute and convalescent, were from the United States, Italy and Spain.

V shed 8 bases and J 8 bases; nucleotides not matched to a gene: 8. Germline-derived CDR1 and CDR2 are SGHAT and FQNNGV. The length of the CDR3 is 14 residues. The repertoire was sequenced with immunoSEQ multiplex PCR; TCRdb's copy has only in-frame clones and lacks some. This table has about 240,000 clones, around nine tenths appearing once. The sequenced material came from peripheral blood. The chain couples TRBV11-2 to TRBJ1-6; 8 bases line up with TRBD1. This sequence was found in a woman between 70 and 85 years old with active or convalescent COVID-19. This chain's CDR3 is CASGWTGTYSPLHF. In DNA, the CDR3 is TGTGCCAGCGGTTGGACAGGGACCTATTCACCCCTCCACTTT.